Included here is one T cell receptor (beta chain) sequence, with context. Its binding antigen is unknown. There are no base qualities to consult, and no much larger clone falls within one base. One collaborating source in Seattle enrolled patients during active infection and followed them longitudinally through the course of disease. Collaborating institutions collected whole blood in K2EDTA tubes following their own protocols. For TCRbeta analysis, collaborators shipped samples in one of three forms: frozen whole blood, isolated PBMCs, or DNA extracted from either of those sample types. The data stem from a study of blood T cell repertoires in COVID-19 (dated by TCRdb to the early 2020s). At the level of the whole study: The collaborator samples originated in the United States, Italy and Spain and spanned the acute and convalescent phases of COVID-19. The prospective study material was composed of cDNA or gDNA derived from T cells, B-cell-depleted T cells, or PBMCs. Deeply sampled blood TCRbeta repertoires from subjects exposed to, actively infected with, or recovered from COVID-19 were included in the dataset. The repertoires were released in a freely available public database intended as a resource for research on the immune response to SARS-CoV-2. The samples were drawn from two sources: the first 160 participants of the ongoing ImmuneRACE study, and 1,000 to 1,500 subjects contributed by 6 global collaborators. Nearly every sample came with metadata listing a de-identified subject ID, COVID-19 status, age in years and sex. Where available, HLA class I and class II types were taken from metadata supplied by the sample provider and were not determined by assay-based typing.

Taken from cysteine to phenylalanine, the CDR3 has 14 residues. This entry keeps only the CDR3 DNA: 42 bases, framed from base 1. CDR1 LGHDT and CDR2 YNNKEL were looked up in the germline V gene (reference sequence). Here V drops 3 bases and J drops 4 bases, and the junction holds 1 base not matched to any gene. General findings and caveats noted by the study authors: Clinical and demographic metadata were provided uncurated, with the amount varying by source and participant.

TCRbeta CDR3 regions were amplified from genomic DNA by means of the immunoSEQ Assay, a bias-controlled multiplex PCR. As for how the authors treated the data: Within the assay, amplification of reference gene primers was used to estimate how many nucleated cells each sample contained. To quantify the absolute abundance of each unique TCRbeta CDR3 rearrangement, sequence reads were collapsed and filtered. Productive Simpson clonality was computed per sample as the square root of Simpson's diversity index over productive rearrangements. TCRdb stores this immuneACCESS table with in-frame sequences only. Part of the clones is absent; in the studies checked, under half of the shortfall reflects unresolved V genes, and no reason is known for the rest. Clone size and V and J calls were adopted from that table, with D and trimming inferred from the DNA. The sample data list just over 250,000 clones, and 75% to 95% of these were observed just once. The top ten constitute roughly 2.7% of the sample.

The sample taken for sequencing was peripheral blood. This receptor chain uses TRBV3-1 (or the pseudogene TRBV3-2) and TRBJ2-5; 11 bases in between match TRBD2. The receptor comes from a young adult with COVID-19, enrolled during active disease. This receptor carries the CDR3 CASSQLAGGETQYF. The DNA sequence is as follows: TGTGCCAGCAGCCAGCTAGCGGGAGGAGAGACCCAGTACTTC.